This T cell receptor beta chain was profiled in a study of blood T cells in healthy people across ages. With a J-beta primer mix and a sample-barcoded 5' primer, a second PCR ran roughly 7 to 11 cycles. TCRdb processed the 5' RACE reads anew with MiXCR; each CDR3 protein has one entry. The data hold hundreds of thousands of distinct CDR3 sequences, with about 51% observed a single time. The germline V gene has CDR1 LNHNV and CDR2 YYDKDF (reference sequence). V lost 0 bases to trimming and J lost 4 bases, with 10 bases between them. There are 15 residues in the CDR3. Regarding this clonotype: Its specificity is unknown.

Findings of the study overall: A strong correlation was found between TCR beta diversity and the percentage of naive T cells.

The source is a woman of 80 years or more in good health. The sequencing input was blood. The chain employs TRBV15 and TRBJ1-5; D unclear. The DNA of the CDR3 is TGTGCCACCAGCAGAGATCTTGGCTTAAATCAGCCCCAGCATTTT. Encoded protein: CATSRDLGLNQPQHF.